The present entry profiles one T cell receptor (beta chain) with its context. The data are from a study of blood T cell repertoires in COVID-19. The CDR3 has 19 residues. Germline CDR1 and CDR2: LNHDA and SQIVND (reference sequence). The trim removed 3 bases at V and 1 base at J, leaving 14 bases unmatched. Sequencing used immunoSEQ multiplex PCR; TCRdb keeps in-frame clones, though not all of them. The repertoire holds approximately 50,000 clones, around nine tenths seen once, with around 4% in the top ten. The chain couples TRBV19 to TRBJ2-2; 7 bases line up with TRBD2. This TCR derives from a man over 45 with acute or convalescent COVID-19. The sample was peripheral blood. CDR3 DNA sequence: TGTGCCAGTAGTATTCGATGGGGCTGGCTAGCGGAGAACACCGGGGAGCTGTTTTTT. Translating it yields CASSIRWGWLAENTGELFF.